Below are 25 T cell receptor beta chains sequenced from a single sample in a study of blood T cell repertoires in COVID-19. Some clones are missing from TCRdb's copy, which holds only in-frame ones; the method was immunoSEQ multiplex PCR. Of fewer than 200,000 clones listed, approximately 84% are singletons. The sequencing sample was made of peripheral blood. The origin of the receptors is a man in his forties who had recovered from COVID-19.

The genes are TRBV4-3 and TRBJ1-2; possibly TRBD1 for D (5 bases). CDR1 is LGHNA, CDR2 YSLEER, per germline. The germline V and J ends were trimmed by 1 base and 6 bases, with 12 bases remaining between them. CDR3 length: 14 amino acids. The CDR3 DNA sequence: TGCGCCAGCAGCCAAGCCCCAGGGAGGGATGGCTACACCTTC. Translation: CASSQAPGRDGYTF.

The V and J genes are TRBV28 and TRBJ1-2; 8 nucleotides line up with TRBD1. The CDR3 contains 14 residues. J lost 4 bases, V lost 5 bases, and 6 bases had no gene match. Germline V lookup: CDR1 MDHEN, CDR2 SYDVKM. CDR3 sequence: CASSGQGAGYGYTF. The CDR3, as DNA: TGTGCCAGCAGTGGGCAGGGGGCGGGCTATGGCTACACCTTC.

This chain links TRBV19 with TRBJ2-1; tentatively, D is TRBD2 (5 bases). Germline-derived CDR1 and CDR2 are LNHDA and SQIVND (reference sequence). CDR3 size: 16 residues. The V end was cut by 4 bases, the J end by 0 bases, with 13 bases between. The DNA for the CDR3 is TGTGCCAGTAGTAGGGGAGACCTTGGCTCCTACAATGAGCAGTTCTTC. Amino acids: CASSRGDLGSYNEQFF.

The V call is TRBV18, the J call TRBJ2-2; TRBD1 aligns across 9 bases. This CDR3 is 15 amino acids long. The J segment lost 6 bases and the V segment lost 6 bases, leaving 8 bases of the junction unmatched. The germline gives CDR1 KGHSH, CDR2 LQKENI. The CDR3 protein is CASSPGTGISGELFF. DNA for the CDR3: TGTGCCAGCTCGCCCGGGACAGGGATATCCGGGGAGCTGTTTTTT. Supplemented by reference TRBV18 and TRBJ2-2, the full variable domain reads NAGVMQNPRHLVRRRGQEARLRCSPMKGHSHVYWYRQLPEEGLKFMVYLQKENIIDESGMPKERFSAEFPKEGPSILRIQQVVRGDSAAYFCASSPGTGISGELFFGEGSRLTVL.

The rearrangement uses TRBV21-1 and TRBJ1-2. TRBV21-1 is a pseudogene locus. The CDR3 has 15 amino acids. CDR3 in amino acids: CASSRWRVPHRDYTF. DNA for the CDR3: TGTGCCAGCAGCAGATGGAGGGTTCCCCACCGAGACTACACCTTC.

The CDR3 here is CASSLGTGEQYF. The DNA of the CDR3 is TGTGCCAGCAGCCTCGGGACAGGCGAGCAGTACTTC. The chain employs TRBV14 and TRBJ2-7; TRBD1 aligns across 8 bases. Unmatched junction bases numbered 2, after V lost 4 bases and J lost 6 bases. Germline CDR1 and CDR2: SGHDN and FVKESK. This CDR3 region has 12 residues. Together with reference TRBV14 and TRBJ2-7, the CDR3 gives the full variable domain: EAGVTQFPSHSVIEKGQTVTLRCDPISGHDNLYWYRRVMGKEIKFLLHFVKESKQDESGMPNNRFLAERTGGTYSTLKVQPAELEDSGVYFCASSLGTGEQYFGPGTRLTVT.

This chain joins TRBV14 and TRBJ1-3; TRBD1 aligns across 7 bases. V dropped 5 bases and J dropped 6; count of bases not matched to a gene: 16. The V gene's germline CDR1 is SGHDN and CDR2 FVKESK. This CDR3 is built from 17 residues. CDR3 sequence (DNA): TGTGCCAGCAGCGCCCCGGCGGGGACCCAGGGGGAAAACACCATATATTTT. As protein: CASSAPAGTQGENTIYF.

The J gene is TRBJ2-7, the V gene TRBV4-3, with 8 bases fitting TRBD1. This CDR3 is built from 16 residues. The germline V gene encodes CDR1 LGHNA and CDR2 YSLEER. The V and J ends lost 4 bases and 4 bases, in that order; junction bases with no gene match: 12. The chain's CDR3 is CASSREASGGPYEQYF. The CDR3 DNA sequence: TGCGCCAGCAGCCGCGAAGCCTCAGGGGGCCCTTACGAGCAGTACTTC.

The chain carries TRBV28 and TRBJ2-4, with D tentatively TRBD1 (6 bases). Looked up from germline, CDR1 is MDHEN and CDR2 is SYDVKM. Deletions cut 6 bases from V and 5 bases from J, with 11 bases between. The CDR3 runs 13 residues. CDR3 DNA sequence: TGTGCCAGCAGGTCCAGGGGAGAAAACATTCAGTACTTC. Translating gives CASRSRGENIQYF.

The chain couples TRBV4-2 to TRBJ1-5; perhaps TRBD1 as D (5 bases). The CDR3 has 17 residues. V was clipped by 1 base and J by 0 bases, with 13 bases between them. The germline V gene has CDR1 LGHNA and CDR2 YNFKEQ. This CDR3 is CASSQVRDSYSNQPQHF. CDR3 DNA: TGTGCCAGCAGCCAAGTCCGAGACAGCTATAGCAATCAGCCCCAGCATTTT.

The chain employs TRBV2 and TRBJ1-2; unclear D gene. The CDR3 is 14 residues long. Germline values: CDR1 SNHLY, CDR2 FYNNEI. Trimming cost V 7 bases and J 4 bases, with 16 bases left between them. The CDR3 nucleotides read TGTGCCAGCATTACGCAAACGGGGAGCTATGGCTACACCTTC. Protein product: CASITQTGSYGYTF.

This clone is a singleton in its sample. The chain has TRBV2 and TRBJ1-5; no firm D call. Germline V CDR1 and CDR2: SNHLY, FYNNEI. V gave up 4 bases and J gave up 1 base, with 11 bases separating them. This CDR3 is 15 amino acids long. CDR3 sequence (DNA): TGTGCCAGCAGTGTTTGGCGGATCAGCAATCAGCCCCAGCATTTT. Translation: CASSVWRISNQPQHF. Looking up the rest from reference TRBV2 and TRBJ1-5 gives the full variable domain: EPEVTQTPSHQVTQMGQEVILRCVPISNHLYFYWYRQILGQKVEFLVSFYNNEISEKSEIFDDQFSVERPDGSNFTLKIRSTKLEDSAMYFCASSVWRISNQPQHFGDGTRLSIL.

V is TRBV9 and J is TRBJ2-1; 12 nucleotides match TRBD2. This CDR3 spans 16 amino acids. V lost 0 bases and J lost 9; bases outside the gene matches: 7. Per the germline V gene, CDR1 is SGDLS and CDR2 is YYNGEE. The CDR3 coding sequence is TGTGCCAGCAGCGTAGGGCTAGCGGGAGGGCCGGGTGAGCAGTTCTTC. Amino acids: CASSVGLAGGPGEQFF.

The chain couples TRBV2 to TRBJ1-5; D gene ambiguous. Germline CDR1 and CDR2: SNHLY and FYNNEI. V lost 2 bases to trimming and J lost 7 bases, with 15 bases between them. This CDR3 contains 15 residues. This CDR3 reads CASSEYFGDWQPQHF. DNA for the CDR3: TGTGCCAGCAGTGAATATTTCGGGGATTGGCAGCCCCAGCATTTT.

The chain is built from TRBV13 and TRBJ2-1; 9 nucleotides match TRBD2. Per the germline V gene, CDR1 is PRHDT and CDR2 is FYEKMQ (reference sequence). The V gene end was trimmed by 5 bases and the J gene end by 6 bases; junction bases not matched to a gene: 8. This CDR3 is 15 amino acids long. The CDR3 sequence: CASSQRGAGFNEQFF. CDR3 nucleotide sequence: TGTGCCAGCAGCCAGCGGGGGGCCGGATTCAATGAGCAGTTCTTC. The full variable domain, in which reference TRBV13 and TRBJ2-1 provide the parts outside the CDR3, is AAGVIQSPRHLIKEKRETATLKCYPIPRHDTVYWYQQGPGQDPQFLISFYEKMQSDKGSIPDRFSAQQFSDYHSELNMSSLELGDSALYFCASSQRGAGFNEQFFGPGTRLTVL.

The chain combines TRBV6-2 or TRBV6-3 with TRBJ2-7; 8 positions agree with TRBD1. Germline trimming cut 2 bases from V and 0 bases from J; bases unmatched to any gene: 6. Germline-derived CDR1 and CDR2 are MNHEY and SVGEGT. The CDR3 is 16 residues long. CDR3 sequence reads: CASSYGETGDSYEQYF. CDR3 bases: TGTGCCAGCAGTTACGGGGAGACAGGGGACTCCTACGAGCAGTACTTC.

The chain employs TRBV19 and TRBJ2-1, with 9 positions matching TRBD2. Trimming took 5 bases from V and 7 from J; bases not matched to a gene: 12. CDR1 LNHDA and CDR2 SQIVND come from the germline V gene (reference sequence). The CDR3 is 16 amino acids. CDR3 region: CASSVTGLAAINEQFF. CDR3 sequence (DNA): TGTGCCAGTAGTGTAACGGGACTAGCAGCAATAAATGAGCAGTTCTTC.

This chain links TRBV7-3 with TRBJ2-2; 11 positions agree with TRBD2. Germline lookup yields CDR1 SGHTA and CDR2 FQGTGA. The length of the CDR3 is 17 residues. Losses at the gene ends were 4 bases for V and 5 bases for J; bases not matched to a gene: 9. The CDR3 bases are TGTGCCAGCAGCTCAAAATATAGCGGGAGGGGGACCGGGGAGCTGTTTTTT. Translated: CASSSKYSGRGTGELFF. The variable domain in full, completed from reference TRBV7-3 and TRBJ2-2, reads GAGVSQTPSNKVTEKGKYVELRCDPISGHTALYWYRQSLGQGPEFLIYFQGTGAADDSGLPNDRFFAVRPEGSVSTLKIQRTERGDSAVYLCASSSKYSGRGTGELFFGEGSRLTVL.

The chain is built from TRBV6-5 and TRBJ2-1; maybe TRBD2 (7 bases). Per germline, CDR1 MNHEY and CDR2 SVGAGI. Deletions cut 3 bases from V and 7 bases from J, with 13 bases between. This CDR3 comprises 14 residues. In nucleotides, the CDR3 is TGTGCCAGCAGTTATACCGGGGGGCTTAATGAGCAGTTCTTC. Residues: CASSYTGGLNEQFF.

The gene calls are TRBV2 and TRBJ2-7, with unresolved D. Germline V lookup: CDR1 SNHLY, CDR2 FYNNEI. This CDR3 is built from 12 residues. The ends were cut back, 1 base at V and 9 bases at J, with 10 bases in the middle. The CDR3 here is CASSEGRLGQYF. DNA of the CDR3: TGTGCCAGCAGTGAAGGCAGGTTGGGGCAGTACTTC.

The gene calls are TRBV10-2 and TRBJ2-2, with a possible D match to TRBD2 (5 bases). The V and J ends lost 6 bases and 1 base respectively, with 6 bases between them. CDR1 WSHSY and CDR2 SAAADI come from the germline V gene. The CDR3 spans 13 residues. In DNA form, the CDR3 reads TGCGCCAGCAGCGGGGTGAACACCGGGGAGCTGTTTTTT. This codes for CASSGVNTGELFF.

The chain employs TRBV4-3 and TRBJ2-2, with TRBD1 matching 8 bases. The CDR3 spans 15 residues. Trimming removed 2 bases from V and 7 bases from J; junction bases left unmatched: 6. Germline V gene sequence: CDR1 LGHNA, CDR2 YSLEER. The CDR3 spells CASSQTGGRGGELFF. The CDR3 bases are TGCGCCAGCAGCCAAACAGGGGGGCGTGGCGGGGAGCTGTTTTTT.

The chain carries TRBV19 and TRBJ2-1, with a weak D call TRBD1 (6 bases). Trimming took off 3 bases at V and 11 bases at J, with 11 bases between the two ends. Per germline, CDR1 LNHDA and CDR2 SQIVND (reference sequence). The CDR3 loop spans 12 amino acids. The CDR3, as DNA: TGTGCCAGTAGTATCTTGAGGGACAAGCAGTTCTTC. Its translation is CASSILRDKQFF. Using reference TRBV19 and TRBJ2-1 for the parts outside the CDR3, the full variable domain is DGGITQSPKYLFRKEGQNVTLSCEQNLNHDAMYWYRQDPGQGLRLIYYSQIVNDFQKGDIAEGYSVSREKKESFPLTVTSAQKNPTAFYLCASSILRDKQFFGPGTRLTVL.

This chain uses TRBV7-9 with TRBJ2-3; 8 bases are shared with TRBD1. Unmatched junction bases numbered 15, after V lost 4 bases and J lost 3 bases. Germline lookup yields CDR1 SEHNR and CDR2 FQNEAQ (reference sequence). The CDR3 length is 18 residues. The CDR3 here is CASSSVTGAVGGTDTQYF. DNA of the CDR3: TGTGCCAGCAGCTCCGTGACAGGGGCGGTGGGTGGGACAGATACGCAGTATTTT.

CDR3 bases: TGTGCCAGCAGCTTGTTCGGGACTAGTTCCTACGAGCAGTACTTC. It yields the protein CASSLFGTSSYEQYF. This chain joins TRBV7-2 and TRBJ2-7; 8 bases agree with TRBD2. Germline CDR1 reads SGHTA; CDR2 reads FQGNSA. The V gene end was trimmed by 3 bases and the J gene end by 1 base; junction bases not matched to a gene: 5. The CDR3 runs to 15 residues.